This TCR beta chain is from a study of beta chain features in type 1 diabetes. Study-level points and caveats: The study found moderately but significantly shorter TCRB CDR3s in all four CD4+ subsets of Type 1 diabetes patients.

In regard to this clone: Its antigen remains unidentified.

Expressed TCRB transcripts got sequenced, as all isolated RNA was reverse transcribed. Produced via immunoSEQ multiplex PCR; TCRdb's table is partial and in-frame only. The sample holds a few hundred thousand clones; approximately 10% are singletons and the top ten take more than 0.015%. The sequencing sample was made of naive CD4+ T cells from blood. The TCR sequence derives from a man younger than 45 with type 1 diabetes.

The CDR3 DNA reads TGTGCCAGCAGCTTTTCCGGGACTAGCGGGGGAGAGCAGTACTTC. It yields the protein CASSFSGTSGGEQYF. The chain couples TRBV11-2 to TRBJ2-7; 14 nucleotides agree with TRBD2. Germline assignment: CDR1 SGHAT and CDR2 FQNNGV. CDR3 length equals 15 residues. With 3 bases clipped from V and 7 bases from J, the junction kept 5 bases outside the gene matches.